The clone carrying this TCR beta chain is deemed large. Trimming pared 2 bases from V and 0 bases from J, leaving 7 bases between. The CDR3 is 14 amino acids. CDR1 is GTSNPN, CDR2 SVGIG, per germline (reference sequence). The assay was immunoSEQ multiplex PCR, and TCRdb's table has in-frame clones only and misses some. This sample has around 10,000 clones; approximately 78% occur once, and the top ten carry over 12%. The data belong to a study of T cell repertoires in ileal Crohn's disease. The time point: neoterminal ileum biopsy at postoperative endoscopy, about 6 months after surgery. Adults with ileal or ileocolonic Crohn's disease and an indication for resection were eligible.

Sequenced: ileal tissue. The sequence was collected from an adult with Crohn's disease. The chain joins TRBV30 to TRBJ1-4; D call uncertain. CDR3 amino acids: CAWSYTATNEKLFF. The CDR3 DNA is TGTGCCTGGAGTTACACCGCAACTAATGAAAAACTGTTTTTT.